These T cell receptor beta chains were read from a single sample in a study of blood T cell repertoires in COVID-19. The repertoire was sequenced with immunoSEQ multiplex PCR; TCRdb's copy has only in-frame clones and lacks some. The data show 49,000 or so clones, about nine tenths seen once. The material sequenced was peripheral blood. The receptors come from a man between 45 and 60 years old with active COVID-19. CDR3s include the opening cysteine and the closing phenylalanine or tryptophan. Each record gives: CDR3 protein, V gene, J gene.

CDR3: CASSYEGSRKSYEQYF
V: TRBV6-2/TRBV6-3
J: TRBJ2-7

CDR3: CASSGQGSRDEQFF
V: TRBV9
J: TRBJ2-1

CDR3: CASSQGYRTGADTQYF
V: TRBV5-5
J: TRBJ2-3

CDR3: CASGLGAHSGSYEQYF
V: TRBV12-5
J: TRBJ2-7

CDR3: CASSPPGLAGGNTGELFF
V: TRBV7-9
J: TRBJ2-2

CDR3: CANMGDSGVGELFF
V: TRBV6-5
J: TRBJ2-2

CDR3: CASSIRLAGTDTQYF
V: TRBV19
J: TRBJ2-3

CDR3: CASRDRGETQYF
V: TRBV2
J: TRBJ2-5

CDR3: CASSLGTSGTYEQYF
V: TRBV5-4
J: TRBJ2-7

CDR3: CASSSLRPRGETQYF
V: TRBV14
J: TRBJ2-5

CDR3: CASSNPTGTRETQYF
V: TRBV25-1
J: TRBJ2-5

CDR3: CASSYGLLSSYEQYF
V: TRBV6-5
J: TRBJ2-7

CDR3: CASSPLGLSSYEQYF
V: TRBV14
J: TRBJ2-7

CDR3: CASSFVGTGVWGNQPQHF
V: TRBV7-9
J: TRBJ1-5

CDR3: CAWSVTGGPINYGYTF
V: TRBV30
J: TRBJ1-2

CDR3: CASSRLVGARGTF
V: TRBV6-5
J: TRBJ1-2

CDR3: CASSPQASGANVLTF
V: TRBV3-1/TRBV3-2
J: TRBJ2-6